This entry lists 32 T cell receptor beta chains sequenced from one sample in a study of neurological immune-mediated disorders. A single record per CDR3 protein comes from TCRdb applying MiXCR to the 5' RACE reads. The sample comprises 70,000 to 90,000 distinct CDR3 sequences, about 5% of which are singletons, and 7.9% rests with the top ten. Described time point: longitudinal time-point 2. Material: PBMCs. The source is a woman aged 55-75 years with multiple sclerosis.

The chain employs TRBV5-1 and TRBJ1-1; tentatively, D is TRBD1 (6 bases). The CDR3 is made up of 14 amino acids. The germline gives CDR1 SGHRS, CDR2 YFSETQ. Trimming stripped 7 bases from V and 0 bases from J, with 13 bases between. The CDR3 region is CASPGVRMNTEAFF. As DNA, the CDR3 is TGCGCCAGCCCAGGGGTTAGGATGAACACTGAAGCTTTCTTT.

This clonotype was seen a handful of times. The genes are TRBV11-3 and TRBJ2-5; TRBD2 agrees at 8 bases. Losses at the gene ends were 6 bases for V and 5 bases for J; bases not matched to a gene: 8. The CDR3 runs to 14 residues. CDR1 is SGHNT and CDR2 is YENEEA in the germline V gene. CDR3 in DNA: TGTGCCAGCAGTCAGGGCGGGGGGCTCGAGACCCAGTACTTC. It is translated as CASSQGGGLETQYF.

Many counts were recorded for this clonotype. This chain uses TRBV7-6 with TRBJ2-3; 12 bases agree with TRBD2. This CDR3 is built from 16 residues. Germline V lookup: CDR1 SGHVS, CDR2 FNYEAQ. The junction had 11 bases not matched to a gene; V was cut back by 8 bases and J by 5 bases. The CDR3 DNA is TGTGCCAGCGGACCAGCTAGCGGGGGGGCCGTAGATACGCAGTATTTT. Amino acids: CASGPASGGAVDTQYF.

This clonotype was counted ten times or more. The J gene is TRBJ2-7, the V gene TRBV7-9; no firm D call. This CDR3 is built from 12 residues. Trimming removed 1 base from V and 6 bases from J, with 7 bases in between. Germline CDR1 SEHNR, CDR2 FQNEAQ (reference sequence). CDR3 DNA: TGTGCCAGCAGCTTAGTTACGTCCGAGCAGTACTTC. It encodes CASSLVTSEQYF.

This clonotype was observed many times. The rearrangement joins TRBV3-1 to TRBJ2-7; TRBD2 matches 7 bases. CDR1 and CDR2 (germline): LGHDT, YNNKEL (reference sequence). Trimming cost V 4 bases and J 1 base; bases outside gene matches: 7. This CDR3 is built from 15 residues. CDR3 sequence: CASSPGLDASYEQYF. The DNA of the CDR3 is TGTGCCAGCAGCCCCGGACTAGACGCTTCCTACGAGCAGTACTTC.

A note on this clonotype: This may stem from a read error, because a much larger clone lies one nucleotide away. This chain links TRBV12-3 or TRBV12-4 with TRBJ2-6, with D perhaps TRBD1 (6 bases). There are 15 residues in the CDR3. The CDR3 here is CASRDRRPGDNVLTF. The CDR3 region has the DNA TGTGCCAGCAGGGACAGACGTCCTGGGGACAACGTCCTGACTTTC.

This clonotype was counted many times. V and J are TRBV7-8 and TRBJ2-3, with 8 bases matching TRBD1. The CDR3 is made up of 16 amino acids. With V trimmed by 0 bases and J by 3 bases, 5 bases remained unmatched. Looked up from germline, CDR1 is SGHVS and CDR2 is FQNEAQ. CDR3: CASSLADREGTDTQYF. The DNA for the CDR3 is TGTGCCAGCAGCTTAGCGGACAGGGAAGGGACAGATACGCAGTATTTT.

At least ten counts were recorded for this clonotype. V and J are TRBV7-6 and TRBJ2-3; D is ambiguous. V gave up 1 base and J gave up 0 bases, with 5 bases separating them. This CDR3 contains 14 residues. Germline loops: CDR1 SGHVS, CDR2 FNYEAQ. This CDR3 is CASSLGASTDTQYF. In nucleotides, the CDR3 is TGTGCCAGCAGCTTAGGGGCTAGCACAGATACGCAGTATTTT.

This clonotype was seen ten or more times. The V and J genes are TRBV3-1 and TRBJ1-1, with 8 bases aligning to TRBD1. V gave up 4 bases and J gave up 6 bases; unmatched junction bases: 10. This CDR3 contains 15 residues. Germline V CDR1 and CDR2: LGHDT, YNNKEL (reference sequence). CDR3 bases: TGTGCCAGCAGCCGAAGACAGGGGAGCTCCCCTGAAGCTTTCTTT. It is translated as CASSRRQGSSPEAFF.

This clonotype was seen ten or more times. This chain joins TRBV5-6 and TRBJ2-6; no definite D call. The CDR3 spans 16 residues. Germline V lookup: CDR1 SGHDT, CDR2 YYEEEE. V shed 0 bases and J shed 6 bases, with 13 bases lying between them. CDR3 DNA sequence: TGTGCCAGCAGCTTGGTCGGTACAGTTGTGGCCAACGTCCTGACTTTC. Its translation: CASSLVGTVVANVLTF.

This clonotype has at least ten counts. This rearrangement joins TRBV21-1 to TRBJ2-3; the table gives TRBD1 as D, unverified against the DNA. TRBV21-1 is given as a pseudogene. This CDR3 is 16 amino acids long. CDR3 amino acids: CASSKGRLPGADTQYF. Written as DNA, the CDR3 is TGTGCCAGCAGCAAAGGACGACTCCCGGGGGCAGATACGCAGTATTTT.

The gene calls are TRBV5-1 and TRBJ2-3, with D unresolved. This CDR3 spans 15 amino acids. The germline V gene encodes CDR1 SGHRS and CDR2 YFSETQ. The V gene lost 1 base and the J gene lost 0 bases, with 9 bases spanning the gap. CDR3 nucleotides: TGCGCCAGCAGCTTGAGTGTAGACAGCACAGATACGCAGTATTTT. Translating gives CASSLSVDSTDTQYF.

This chain links TRBV3-1 with TRBJ2-3, with D possibly TRBD1 on 5 matching bases. CDR1 and CDR2 from the germline V gene are LGHDT and YNNKEL (reference sequence). CDR3 length equals 16 residues. V dropped 0 bases and J dropped 2 bases, with 12 bases sitting between them. CDR3 in amino acids: CASSQELQGLTDTQYF. CDR3 nucleotides: TGTGCCAGCAGCCAAGAACTTCAGGGCCTCACAGATACGCAGTATTTT.

By sample fraction, this clonotype is medium-sized. V usage is TRBV5-1 and J usage is TRBJ2-7; 7 bases agree with TRBD2. Germline V gene sequence: CDR1 SGHRS, CDR2 YFSETQ. The CDR3 spans 15 residues. V trimming: 0 bases; J trimming: 1 base; junction bases outside the gene matches: 4. The CDR3 coding sequence is TGCGCCAGCAGCTTGGCCCCTAGCGGATCCTACGAGCAGTACTTC. Its protein is CASSLAPSGSYEQYF.

This clonotype showed up many times. V usage is TRBV7-9 and J usage is TRBJ2-7; D is uncertain. The CDR3 extends over 15 amino acids. The germline CDR1 and CDR2 sequences are SEHNR and FQNEAQ (reference sequence). Trimming cost V 1 base and J 2 bases, with 12 bases left between them. CDR3 nucleotide sequence: TGTGCCAGCAGCTTAGTTTCGGTTAGCACCTACGAGCAGTACTTC. It translates to CASSLVSVSTYEQYF.

In its sample, this clonotype was seen many times. The chain employs TRBV5-1 and TRBJ1-3, with D unclear. The CDR3 has 12 amino acids. Deletions cut 0 bases from V and 15 bases from J, with 13 bases between. Germline V CDR1 and CDR2: SGHRS, YFSETQ. The CDR3: CASSLVSGNGYF. In DNA, the CDR3 is TGCGCCAGCAGCTTGGTTTCGGGGAATGGATATTTT.

This clonotype was observed many times. The V and J genes are TRBV7-8 and TRBJ2-2, with 7 bases lining up with TRBD2. V lost 3 bases to trimming and J lost 1 base; unmatched junction nucleotides: 2. This CDR3 contains 15 residues. From germline, CDR1 is SGHVS and CDR2 FQNEAQ. CDR3 loop: CASSLGLQNTGELFF. The CDR3 DNA sequence: TGTGCCAGCAGCTTGGGACTACAGAACACCGGGGAGCTGTTTTTT.

This clonotype was seen at least ten times. V is TRBV5-1 and J is TRBJ2-7; maybe TRBD1 (6 bases). The CDR3 length is 15 residues. V was clipped by 0 bases and J by 3 bases, with 13 bases between them. Germline CDR1 is SGHRS and CDR2 is YFSETQ. CDR3 amino acids: CASSLAMDSYYEQYF. The CDR3 region has the DNA TGCGCCAGCAGCTTGGCCATGGACAGCTACTACGAGCAGTACTTC.

This clonotype was recorded many times. The V and J genes are TRBV5-6 and TRBJ2-7, with 7 bases fitting TRBD2. This CDR3 comprises 15 residues. The V gene's germline CDR1 is SGHDT and CDR2 YYEEEE. V dropped 4 bases and J dropped 0; count of bases not matched to a gene: 7. This CDR3 reads CASSVLAASSYEQYF. DNA for the CDR3: TGTGCCAGCAGCGTCCTAGCGGCGAGCTCCTACGAGCAGTACTTC.

This clonotype was seen repeatedly, ten times or more. This sequence joins TRBV5-1 and TRBJ1-4; the D gene is possibly TRBD1 (5 bases). The CDR3 has 15 amino acids. The germline V gene has CDR1 SGHRS and CDR2 YFSETQ. The V end was cut by 4 bases, the J end by 0 bases, with 10 bases between. The CDR3 region is CASSPGVATNEKLFF. The CDR3 region has the DNA TGCGCCAGCAGCCCGGGGGTGGCAACTAATGAAAAACTGTTTTTT.

The sample holds many counts of this clonotype. The V call is TRBV6-5, the J call TRBJ1-2; D unresolved. The CDR3 extends over 15 amino acids. Germline values: CDR1 MNHEY, CDR2 SVGAGI. Trimming shortened V by 0 bases and J by 4 bases, and 12 bases separated the two germline ends. The CDR3 here is CASSYSPTLIYGYTF. The CDR3 nucleotides read TGTGCCAGCAGTTACTCGCCCACCTTGATCTATGGCTACACCTTC.

This clonotype showed up many times. The chain is built from TRBV4-1 and TRBJ2-7, with unresolved D. The V gene lost 4 bases and the J gene lost 3 bases, with 16 bases spanning the gap. Germline V lookup: CDR1 MGHRA, CDR2 YSYEKL. The CDR3 runs to 15 residues. The CDR3 reads CASSRVQDANYEQYF. DNA for the CDR3: TGCGCCAGCAGCCGGGTGCAGGACGCGAACTACGAGCAGTACTTC.

This clonotype appeared many times. This sequence joins TRBV18 and TRBJ1-5, with unresolved D. CDR3 length: 13 residues. The V and J ends lost 9 bases and 7 bases respectively, with 16 bases between them. Per germline, CDR1 KGHSH and CDR2 LQKENI. The CDR3 spells CASSSGEEQPQHF. CDR3 coding DNA: TGTGCCAGTTCGAGCGGGGAGGAACAGCCCCAGCATTTT.

This clonotype was observed many times. V usage is TRBV2 and J usage is TRBJ2-4, with D tentatively TRBD2 (7 bases). V dropped 0 bases and J dropped 0 bases, with 15 bases sitting between them. The CDR3 has 18 residues. Germline V CDR1 and CDR2: SNHLY, FYNNEI. CDR3 coding DNA: TGTGCCAGCAGTGAAGCAGGGGGGAGGGCCCGAGCCAAAAACATTCAGTACTTC. This sequence encodes CASSEAGGRARAKNIQYF.

In this sample, this clonotype turned up many times. The CDR3 spells CASSSGQGRNEQFF. The CDR3 DNA sequence: TGTGCCAGCAGTTCCGGACAGGGGAGGAATGAGCAGTTCTTC. This sequence joins TRBV11-2 and TRBJ2-1, with TRBD1 matching over 9 bases. Germline V lookup: CDR1 SGHAT, CDR2 FQNNGV. V lost 6 bases to trimming and J lost 7 bases; unmatched junction nucleotides: 7. The length of the CDR3 is 14 residues.

In its sample, this clonotype was seen many times. V and J are TRBV12-3 or TRBV12-4 and TRBJ2-1; no clear D gene. The V and J ends lost 1 base and 9 bases respectively, with 7 bases between them. The CDR3 sequence is 12 residues long. CDR3 DNA sequence: TGTGCCAGCAGTTTAGGGGTATTTGAGCAGTTCTTC. This codes for CASSLGVFEQFF.

This clonotype has at least ten counts. The chain links TRBV10-1 to TRBJ1-1; D unclear. CDR1 WNHNN and CDR2 SYGVQD come from the germline V gene (reference sequence). Trimming left V 1 base short and J 5 bases short, with 8 bases between. The CDR3 runs 13 residues. Here the CDR3 DNA reads TGCGCCAGCAGTGAGTTTGAGGAAACTGAAGCTTTCTTT. Protein sequence: CASSEFEETEAFF.

This clonotype occurred many times. This CDR3 is CASSQDPPGQGARSEQFF. In nucleotides, the CDR3 is TGTGCCAGCAGCCAAGATCCACCGGGACAGGGGGCGCGGAGTGAGCAGTTCTTC. V and J are TRBV4-2 and TRBJ2-1, with 12 bases that match TRBD1. Germline V lookup: CDR1 LGHNA, CDR2 YNFKEQ. The CDR3 contains 18 residues. V lost 0 bases and J lost 9; bases outside the gene matches: 12.

The rearrangement uses TRBV7-6 and TRBJ2-3; 7 nucleotides line up with TRBD2. The V gene end was trimmed by 0 bases and the J gene end by 2 bases; junction bases not matched to a gene: 8. The CDR3 length is 17 residues. Looked up from germline, CDR1 is SGHVS and CDR2 is FNYEAQ. The CDR3 nucleotides read TGTGCCAGCAGCTTAGCGCAAAGCGGGGCTGACACAGATACGCAGTATTTT. It encodes CASSLAQSGADTDTQYF.

Ten or more counts support this clonotype. The rearrangement links TRBV5-1 to TRBJ1-6, with a tentative D call TRBD1 (6 bases). The germline V and J ends were trimmed by 4 bases and 6 bases, with 14 bases remaining between them. This CDR3 has 15 amino acids. From germline, CDR1 is SGHRS and CDR2 YFSETQ. CDR3 protein: CASSPRPGANSPLHF. For the CDR3, the DNA is TGCGCCAGCAGCCCTCGGCCAGGGGCTAATTCACCCCTCCACTTT.

This clonotype appeared many times. The V and J genes are TRBV24-1 and TRBJ2-2; D perhaps matches TRBD1 (5 bases). The germline V gene has CDR1 KGHDR and CDR2 SFDVKD. The CDR3 runs 18 residues. V lost 4 bases and J 0 bases, leaving 17 bases between the germline ends. CDR3 sequence (DNA): TGTGCCACCAGTGACCCTGTGGGATCAGGGCCGAACACCGGGGAGCTGTTTTTT. Translation: CATSDPVGSGPNTGELFF.

The sample holds many counts of this clonotype. The chain combines TRBV7-9 with TRBJ1-5; 8 bases are a match to TRBD1. The CDR3 is 15 amino acids. Germline assignment: CDR1 SEHNR and CDR2 FQNEAQ (reference sequence). Trimming cost V 5 bases and J 0 bases; bases outside gene matches: 3. CDR3 protein: CASSTDRDSNQPQHF. CDR3 sequence (DNA): TGTGCCAGCAGCACGGACAGGGATAGCAATCAGCCCCAGCATTTT. Complete variable domain (other parts from reference TRBV7-9 and TRBJ1-5): DTGVSQNPRHKITKRGQNVTFRCDPISEHNRLYWYRQTLGQGPEFLTYFQNEAQLEKSRLLSDRFSAERPKGSFSTLEIQRTEQGDSAMYLCASSTDRDSNQPQHFGDGTRLSIL.